The rows below give T cell receptor beta chains drawn from one sample of a study of blood T cell repertoires in COVID-19. The assay was immunoSEQ multiplex PCR, and TCRdb's table has in-frame clones only and misses some. The sample lists under 150,000 clones; roughly 89% were seen once. Specimen: peripheral blood. The receptors were gathered from a man in his forties or fifties with active or convalescent COVID-19. Both conserved end residues are part of each CDR3. The D gene is left open where the match is weak.

>TRBV27|TRBJ1-2|TRBD1
CASSRQGLNYGYTF
TGTGCCAGCAGTAGACAGGGACTCAACTATGGCTACACCTTC
>TRBV5-6|TRBJ2-1|TRBD2
CASSRLAGVGGEQFF
TGTGCCAGCAGCCGCCTAGCGGGAGTAGGCGGTGAGCAGTTCTTC
>TRBV7-2|TRBJ2-1|.
CASSLALSEYNEQFF
TGTGCCAGCAGCTTAGCCCTAAGCGAGTACAATGAGCAGTTCTTC
>TRBV11-2|TRBJ2-3|.
CASSLTIYQDTQYF
TGTGCCAGCAGCTTGACAATCTACCAGGATACGCAGTATTTT
>TRBV23-1|TRBJ1-5|TRBD1
CASSHLNRGFTDQPQHF
TGCGCCAGCAGTCATCTAAACAGGGGGTTCACAGATCAGCCCCAGCATTTT
>TRBV28|TRBJ2-5|TRBD1
CASRFRSRDSLSRETQYF
TGTGCCAGCAGATTCAGAAGCCGGGACAGCCTAAGTAGGGAGACCCAGTACTTC
>TRBV28|TRBJ1-5|.
CASSPYENQPQHF
TGTGCCAGCAGTCCCTACGAGAATCAGCCCCAGCATTTT
>TRBV30|TRBJ2-6|TRBD1
CAWSAYRGSWESGANVLTF
TGTGCCTGGAGTGCCTACAGGGGTAGCTGGGAATCTGGGGCCAACGTCCTGACTTTC
>TRBV9|TRBJ2-7|TRBD1
CASSGRQGPYEQYF
TGTGCCAGCAGCGGTCGACAGGGCCCCTACGAGCAGTACTTC
>TRBV5-1|TRBJ1-1|.
CASSLALGRSSTEAFF
TGCGCCAGCAGCTTGGCTTTAGGGAGGAGTTCCACTGAAGCTTTCTTT
>TRBV2|TRBJ1-1|TRBD1
CASSATGADTEAFF
TGTGCCAGCAGCGCGACAGGGGCGGACACTGAAGCTTTCTTT
>TRBV14|TRBJ1-6|TRBD1
CASSLMGQGKSPLHF
TGTGCCAGCAGCCTAATGGGACAGGGGAAGTCACCCCTCCACTTT
>TRBV27|TRBJ1-3|TRBD1
CASSPGTGFFSGNTIYF
TGTGCCAGCAGTCCTGGGACAGGCTTTTTCTCTGGAAACACCATATATTTT
>TRBV6-2/TRBV6-3|TRBJ1-5|.
CASGWAPVTQPQHF
TGTGCCAGCGGTTGGGCACCGGTAACTCAGCCCCAGCATTTT
>TRBV28|TRBJ2-7|TRBD2
CASSLLAGGRPYEQYF
TGTGCCAGCAGTCTGTTGGCGGGAGGCCGCCCCTACGAGCAGTACTTC
>TRBV24-1|TRBJ2-1|TRBD1
CATSDLTGGTYNEQFF
TGTGCCACCAGTGACTTGACAGGGGGGACCTACAATGAGCAGTTCTTC
>TRBV5-1|TRBJ2-3|TRBD1
CASSLVSPGQVPDTQYF
TGCGCCAGCAGCTTGGTCTCCCCGGGACAGGTGCCAGATACGCAGTATTTT